These 8 T cell receptor beta chains originate from one sample sequenced in a study of breast tumors, draining lymph nodes, adjacent tissues. TCRdb re-analysed the multiplex PCR reads in MiXCR, keeping a single row per CDR3 protein. The sample gives tens of thousands of distinct CDR3 sequences, roughly 39% of which show up once; 8% to 11% is in the top ten. The sample was breast tumor tissue. These TCRs come from a female donor with breast cancer. Some clones in this sample may be carry-over from other donors' samples.

This clonotype has at least ten counts. The chain carries TRBV7-3 and TRBJ2-2, with D perhaps TRBD1 (6 bases). This CDR3 comprises 14 residues. V was shortened by 5 bases and J by 10 bases, with 17 bases between the two germline ends. Germline assignment: CDR1 SGHTA and CDR2 FQGTGA. CDR3 residues: CASSPYRESKELFF. The DNA of the CDR3 is TGTGCCAGCAGCCCATACAGGGAGTCTAAGGAGCTGTTTTTT.

Of note for this clonotype: A much larger clone differs by one base, so this may be a read error. CDR3 bases: TGTGCCGGCAGTCAAGCGGGAGCGGGGGCGGGCTATGGCTACACCTTC. Amino acids: CAGSQAGAGAGYGYTF. The gene calls are TRBV6-2 or TRBV6-3 and TRBJ1-2, with D tentatively TRBD1 (6 bases). CDR3 length equals 16 residues. Germline V gives CDR1 MNHEY, CDR2 SVGEGT.

This clonotype was seen ten or more times. This chain links TRBV20-1 with TRBJ2-2; the D gene is possibly TRBD2 (6 bases). Trimming stripped 6 bases from V and 3 bases from J, with 11 bases between. The CDR3 length is 13 residues. Germline V gene data show CDR1 as DFQATT and CDR2 as SNEGSKA (reference sequence). The CDR3 loop reads CSAGSTDTGELFF. The CDR3 DNA follows: TGCAGTGCCGGGAGCACCGACACCGGGGAGCTGTTTTTT.

The chain links TRBV7-2 to TRBJ1-4; D might be TRBD1 (5 bases). CDR1 SGHTA and CDR2 FQGNSA come from the germline V gene. With 1 base removed from V and 7 bases from J, the gap between germline ends came to 13 bases. CDR3 length equals 15 residues. The CDR3 sequence is CASSLGGGGSEKLFF. The DNA of the CDR3 is TGTGCCAGCAGCTTAGGCGGGGGGGGTAGTGAAAAACTGTTTTTT.

This sequence joins TRBV6-1 and TRBJ2-1; the match to TRBD1 covers 11 bases. The CDR3 totals 17 residues. Germline V gives CDR1 MNHNS, CDR2 SASEGT. Germline trimming cut 4 bases from V and 8 bases from J; bases unmatched to any gene: 13. CDR3 nucleotide sequence: TGTGCCAGCAGTGTTCGAACGGGACAGGGGGACGTGTATGAGCAGTTCTTC. This sequence encodes CASSVRTGQGDVYEQFF.

The chain recombines TRBV12-3 or TRBV12-4 with TRBJ2-3; D not resolved. There are 12 residues in the CDR3. V lost 8 bases and J lost 3, with 9 bases in between. CDR3 sequence (DNA): TGTGCCAGCGGTAGCCGGACAGATACGCAGTATTTT. Amino acid sequence: CASGSRTDTQYF.

This clonotype was counted between two and nine times. The chain joins TRBV7-9 to TRBJ2-1; the match to TRBD2 covers 14 bases. The J segment lost 8 bases and the V segment lost 5 bases, leaving 5 bases of the junction unmatched. Germline values: CDR1 SEHNR, CDR2 FQNEAQ (reference sequence). The CDR3 runs to 15 residues. In DNA form, the CDR3 reads TGTGCCAGCAGCGCGTCGGGACTAGCGGGAGATGAGCAGTTCTTC. It yields the protein CASSASGLAGDEQFF.

This clonotype was found many times. The V gene is TRBV29-1, the J gene TRBJ1-5; no clear D gene. This CDR3 has 13 residues. Looked up from germline, CDR1 is SQVTM and CDR2 is ANQGSEA. Trimming took 6 bases from V and 6 from J, leaving 15 bases between them. The CDR3 DNA reads as TGCAGCGTGAAGGAAGGAAATCTTCAGCCCCAGCATTTT. This codes for CSVKEGNLQPQHF.